Listed below are T cell receptor beta chains from one sample, sequenced in a study of T-cell memory formation after mild COVID-19. One entry per CDR3 protein results from TCRdb running MiXCR on the 5' RACE reads. The repertoire holds fewer than 250,000 distinct CDR3 sequences, with approximately 15% as singletons. The sequencing sample was made of PBMCs or a T cell subset sorted from them (not recorded which). The receptors originated from an adult woman who had mild COVID-19 (a few samples of this study predate the infection). Cell type and time point are not known. Each CDR3 is given with its conserved first and last residue. A D gene is named only where the DNA matches it firmly. The size entry is marked missing in some rows and otherwise reads once, few, many or a size class.

v_call | clone_size | d_call | cdr3_aa
TRBV4-3 | many | - | CASSRRGNNEQFF
TRBV7-8 | once | TRBD1 | CASSLTSGGKGYTF
TRBV7-3 | many | TRBD2 | CASSPSGGPYEQYF
TRBV29-1 | - | TRBD1 | CSVGKGGGQPQHF
TRBV10-3 | - | - | CAILRDPYNEQFF
TRBV5-1 | - | TRBD1 | CASSASRGGNTEAFF
TRBV7-9 | - | TRBD2 | CASSPLLVRGGSSETQYF
TRBV3-1 | - | TRBD1 | CASSPSGQGAANEKLFF
TRBV6-5 | - | - | CASSRGLPGDQPQHF
TRBV4-2 | many | TRBD1 | CASSQGGTGGITGELFF
TRBV18 | - | - | CASSPPYGNEAFF
TRBV18 | many | - | CASSPPNYGFHEQFF
TRBV7-9 | few | TRBD1 | CASSFHPTGWAYEQYF
TRBV6-2/TRBV6-3 | - | TRBD1 | CASSYRSYRGVPTEAFF
TRBV7-2 | few | - | CASSFTGESNQPQHF
TRBV10-3 | - | - | CAISESSLVTNEQFF
TRBV5-1 | - | TRBD2 | CASRVAGTVDTQYF
TRBV25-1 | few | - | CASSEFQGGGYTF
TRBV19 | - | - | CASTRVNSNQPQHF
TRBV12-3/TRBV12-4 | few | - | CASSRGGGYNEQFF
TRBV12-3/TRBV12-4 | few | - | CASTTQGSYNEQFF
TRBV29-1 | many | - | CSVESGSFTDTQYF
TRBV29-1 | - | - | CSVSAVGVATDTQYF
TRBV7-9 | - | TRBD2 | CASSSRTSLIEQYF
TRBV3-1 | - | - | CASSQEASNTEAFF
TRBV5-6 | - | - | CASTRGGRASMNTEAFF
TRBV20-1 | many | - | CSARVRGGTEAFF
TRBV11-2 | many | - | CASSSAGQPSYEQYF
TRBV2 | - | - | CASWSTTGADTQYF
TRBV12-3/TRBV12-4 | few | TRBD1 | CASSRGQGASYEQYF
TRBV9 | - | TRBD2 | CASSAPSGNTGELFF
TRBV5-4 | few | - | CASSLNQQTTSYEQYF
TRBV20-1 | - | - | CSARVEGNVGGYTF
TRBV27 | many | TRBD1 | CASSPGQGAPTYEQYF
TRBV5-1 | - | - | CASTFGNTQYF
TRBV5-6 | few | TRBD1 | CASSPRQGVIGETQYF
TRBV19 | - | - | CASSMIRGPTDTQYF
TRBV12-3/TRBV12-4 | - | TRBD2 | CASSFGAGARWQYF
TRBV20-1 | - | TRBD1 | CSAFPWGQNYGYTF
TRBV6-2/TRBV6-3 | many | TRBD2 | CASSATSGGRNEQFF
TRBV2 | - | - | CASSEQATYQPQHF